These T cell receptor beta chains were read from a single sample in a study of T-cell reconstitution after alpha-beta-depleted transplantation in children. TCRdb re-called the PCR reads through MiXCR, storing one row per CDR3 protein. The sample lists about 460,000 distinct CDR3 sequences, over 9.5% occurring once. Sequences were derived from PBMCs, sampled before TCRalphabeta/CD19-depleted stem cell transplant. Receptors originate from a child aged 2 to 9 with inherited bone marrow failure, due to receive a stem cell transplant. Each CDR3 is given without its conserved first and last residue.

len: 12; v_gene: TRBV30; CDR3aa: AWTTKYTYNEQF
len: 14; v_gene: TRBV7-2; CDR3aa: ASSLELAALSYEQY
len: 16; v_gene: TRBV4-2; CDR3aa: ASSQVKGEGTGPDTQY
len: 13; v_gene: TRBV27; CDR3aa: ASSLGRGANYGYT
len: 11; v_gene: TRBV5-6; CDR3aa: ASSSAQSYEQY
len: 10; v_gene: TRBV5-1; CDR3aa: ASSLQIDEQF
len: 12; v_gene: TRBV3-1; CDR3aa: ASSPDPGVYEQY
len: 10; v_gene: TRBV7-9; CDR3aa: ASSWKRDTQY
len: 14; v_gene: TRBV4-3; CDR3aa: ASSQDLDSTNYGYT
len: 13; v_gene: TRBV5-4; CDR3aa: ASSLASGQAYEQY
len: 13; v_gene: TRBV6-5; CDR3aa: ASSYSGNNPYGYT
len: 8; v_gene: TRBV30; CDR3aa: AHGREEQF
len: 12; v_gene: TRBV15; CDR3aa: ATSSRGSTGELF
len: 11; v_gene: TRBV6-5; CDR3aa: ASRPGPHNEQF
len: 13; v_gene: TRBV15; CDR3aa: ATSGHHSSYNEQF
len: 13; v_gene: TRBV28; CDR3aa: ASSLADRISYEQY
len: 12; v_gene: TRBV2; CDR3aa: ASSDEGYQETQY
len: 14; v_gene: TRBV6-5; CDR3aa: ASSYSWGARHNEQF